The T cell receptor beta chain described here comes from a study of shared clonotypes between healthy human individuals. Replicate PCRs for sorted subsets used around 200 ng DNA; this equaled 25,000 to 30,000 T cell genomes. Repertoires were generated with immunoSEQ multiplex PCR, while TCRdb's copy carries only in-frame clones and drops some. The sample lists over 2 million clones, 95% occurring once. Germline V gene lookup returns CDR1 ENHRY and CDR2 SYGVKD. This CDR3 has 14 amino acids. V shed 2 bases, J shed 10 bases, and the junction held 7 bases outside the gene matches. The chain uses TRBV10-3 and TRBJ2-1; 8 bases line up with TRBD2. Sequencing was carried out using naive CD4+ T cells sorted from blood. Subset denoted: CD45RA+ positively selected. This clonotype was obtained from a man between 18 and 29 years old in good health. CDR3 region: CAISEHSTSVEQFF. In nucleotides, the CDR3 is TGTGCCATCAGTGAGCACTCGACTAGCGTCGAGCAGTTCTTC.